This T cell receptor (beta chain) was retrieved from a study of CD8+CD57+ T cells in acquired aplastic anemia. Patients selected for sequencing had displayed CD8+CD57+ cell expansion by flow cytometry. This clonotype has at least ten counts. TCR beta VDJ and CDR3 profiling used genomic DNA as template. TCRdb itself ran the reads through MiXCR, one entry per CDR3 protein. Counted here are about 180,000 distinct CDR3 sequences, less than 50% occurring once; the ten biggest clones make up approximately 13%. Per germline, CDR1 SEHNR and CDR2 FQNEAQ (reference sequence). The CDR3 loop spans 13 amino acids. V lost 5 bases to trimming and J lost 2 bases, with 7 bases between them.

Sequenced sample: sorted CD4+, CD8+, or CD8+CD57+ T cells (not recorded which) from PBMCs. The chain combines TRBV7-9 with TRBJ1-3; TRBD1 is a possible D gene (5 bases). This sequence was found in a human donor with aplastic anemia. The CDR3 region is CASSQGTGNTIYF. The CDR3 DNA reads TGTGCCAGCAGCCAGGGAACTGGAAACACCATATATTTT.